This T cell receptor (beta chain) was recorded in a study of identical twins. Study-wide results and caveats: The more abundant beta clonotypes in cord blood had fewer insertions, and memory repertoires did not show this.

Comments on this clonotype: Its antigen is undetermined.

One entry per CDR3 protein, called by TCRdb with MiXCR from the 5' RACE reads. The sample lists around 690,000 distinct CDR3 sequences, approximately 21% occurring once. The V and J ends lost 0 bases and 0 bases respectively, with 8 bases between them. Germline CDR1 reads SGDLS; CDR2 reads YYNGEE. CDR3 size: 15 residues. The sample was also reused in another study, on T cells expressing NK-cell markers. As reported in that work: Eight donors were sequenced, seven testing HCMV-seropositive and one testing seronegative.

The sequencing sample was made of PBMCs. This chain links TRBV9 with TRBJ2-3, with D tentatively TRBD2 (6 bases). This receptor was identified in a woman aged 18-29 years in good health. The CDR3 protein is CASSVAGESTDTQYF. The CDR3 DNA reads TGTGCCAGCAGCGTAGCGGGGGAAAGCACAGATACGCAGTATTTT.